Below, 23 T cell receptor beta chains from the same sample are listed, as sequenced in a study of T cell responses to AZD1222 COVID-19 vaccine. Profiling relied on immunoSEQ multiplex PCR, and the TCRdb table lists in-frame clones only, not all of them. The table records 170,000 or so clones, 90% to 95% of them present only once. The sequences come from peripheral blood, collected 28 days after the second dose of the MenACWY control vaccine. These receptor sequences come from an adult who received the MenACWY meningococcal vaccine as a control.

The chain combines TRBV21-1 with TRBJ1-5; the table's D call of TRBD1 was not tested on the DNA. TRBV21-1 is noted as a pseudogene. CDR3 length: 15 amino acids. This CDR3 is CASSEPGQENQPQHF. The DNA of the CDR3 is TGTGCCAGCAGCGAACCGGGACAGGAGAATCAGCCCCAGCATTTT.

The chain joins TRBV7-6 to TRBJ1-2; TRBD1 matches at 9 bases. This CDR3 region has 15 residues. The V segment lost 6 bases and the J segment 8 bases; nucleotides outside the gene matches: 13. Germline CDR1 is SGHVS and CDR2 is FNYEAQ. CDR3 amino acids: CASSSQGTGKRGYTF. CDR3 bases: TGTGCCAGCAGTTCACAAGGGACAGGGAAGAGAGGCTACACCTTC.

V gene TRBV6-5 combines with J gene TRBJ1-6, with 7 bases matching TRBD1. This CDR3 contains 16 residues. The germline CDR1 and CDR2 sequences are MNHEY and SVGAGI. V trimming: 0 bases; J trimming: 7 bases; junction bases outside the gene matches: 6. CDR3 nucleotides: TGTGCCAGCAGTTACTCGGGTAAACAGGGGAATTCACCCCTCCACTTT. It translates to CASSYSGKQGNSPLHF.

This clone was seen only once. The chain's CDR3 is CASSLEVGGYTF. The CDR3 DNA sequence: TGTGCCAGCAGCTTAGAAGTGGGAGGCTACACCTTC. The J gene is TRBJ1-2, the V gene TRBV7-2; no clear D. This CDR3 is built from 12 residues. CDR1 SGHTA and CDR2 FQGNSA come from the germline V gene. V was pared by 1 base and J by 8 bases, with 8 bases between.

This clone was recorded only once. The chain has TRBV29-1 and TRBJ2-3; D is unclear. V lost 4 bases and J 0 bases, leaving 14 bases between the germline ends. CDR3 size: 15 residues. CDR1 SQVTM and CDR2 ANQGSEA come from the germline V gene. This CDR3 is CSVVRAGSSTDTQYF. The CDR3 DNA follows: TGCAGCGTTGTCCGGGCAGGTTCTAGCACAGATACGCAGTATTTT.

CDR3 nucleotide sequence: TGTGCCAGCTCACCCTTTACAGATAACTATGGCTACACCTTC. Its protein is CASSPFTDNYGYTF. The chain is built from TRBV18 and TRBJ1-2; the D is unclear. CDR3 length: 14 residues. Deletions cut 3 bases from V and 1 base from J, with 9 bases between. Germline V gene sequence: CDR1 KGHSH, CDR2 LQKENI. Drawing the rest from reference TRBV18 and TRBJ1-2, the complete variable domain is NAGVMQNPRHLVRRRGQEARLRCSPMKGHSHVYWYRQLPEEGLKFMVYLQKENIIDESGMPKERFSAEFPKEGPSILRIQQVVRGDSAAYFCASSPFTDNYGYTFGSGTRLTVV.

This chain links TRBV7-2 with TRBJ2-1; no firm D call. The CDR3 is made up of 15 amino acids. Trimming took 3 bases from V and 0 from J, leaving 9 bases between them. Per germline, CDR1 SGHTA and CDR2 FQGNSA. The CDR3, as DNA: TGTGCCAGCAGCTTGGAGCTGAGCTCCTACAATGAGCAGTTCTTC. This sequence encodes CASSLELSSYNEQFF. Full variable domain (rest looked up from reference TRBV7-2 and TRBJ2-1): GAGVSQSPSNKVTEKGKDVELRCDPISGHTALYWYRQSLGQGLEFLIYFQGNSAPDKSGLPSDRFSAERTGGSVSTLTIQRTQQEDSAVYLCASSLELSSYNEQFFGPGTRLTVL.

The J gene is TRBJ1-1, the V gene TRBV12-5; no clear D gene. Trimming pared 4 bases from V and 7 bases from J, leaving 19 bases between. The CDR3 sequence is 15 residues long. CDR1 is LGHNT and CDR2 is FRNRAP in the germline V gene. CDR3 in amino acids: CASGSADGRRNEAFF. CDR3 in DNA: TGTGCTAGTGGTTCCGCCGACGGACGGCGCAATGAAGCTTTCTTT.

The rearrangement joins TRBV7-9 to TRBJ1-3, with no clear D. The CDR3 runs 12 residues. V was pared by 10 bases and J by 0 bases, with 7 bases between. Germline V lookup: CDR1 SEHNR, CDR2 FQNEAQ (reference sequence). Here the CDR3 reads CATGDSGNTIYF. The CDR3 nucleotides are TGTGCCACCGGGGACTCTGGAAACACCATATATTTT.

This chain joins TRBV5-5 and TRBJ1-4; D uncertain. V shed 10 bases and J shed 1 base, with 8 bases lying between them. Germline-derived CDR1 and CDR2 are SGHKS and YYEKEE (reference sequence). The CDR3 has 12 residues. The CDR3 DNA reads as TGTGCCTCCGGAGGAACTAATGAAAAACTGTTTTTT. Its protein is CASGGTNEKLFF.

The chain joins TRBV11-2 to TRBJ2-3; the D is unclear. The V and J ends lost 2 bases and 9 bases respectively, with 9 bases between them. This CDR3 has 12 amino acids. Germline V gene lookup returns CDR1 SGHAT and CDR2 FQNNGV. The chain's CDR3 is CASSLNPHTQYF. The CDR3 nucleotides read TGTGCCAGCAGCTTAAACCCCCACACGCAGTATTTT. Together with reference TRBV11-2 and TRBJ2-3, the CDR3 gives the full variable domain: EAGVAQSPRYKIIEKRQSVAFWCNPISGHATLYWYQQILGQGPKLLIQFQNNGVVDDSQLPKDRFSAERLKGVDSTLKIQPAKLEDSAVYLCASSLNPHTQYFGPGTRLTVL.

The CDR3 reads CASTLGEKLFF. The CDR3 DNA follows: TGTGCCAGCACCCTGGGTGAAAAACTGTTTTTT. This sequence joins TRBV7-9 and TRBJ1-4, with unresolved D. V was clipped by 7 bases and J by 7 bases, with 7 bases between them. The germline CDR1 and CDR2 sequences are SEHNR and FQNEAQ (reference sequence). This CDR3 has 11 amino acids.

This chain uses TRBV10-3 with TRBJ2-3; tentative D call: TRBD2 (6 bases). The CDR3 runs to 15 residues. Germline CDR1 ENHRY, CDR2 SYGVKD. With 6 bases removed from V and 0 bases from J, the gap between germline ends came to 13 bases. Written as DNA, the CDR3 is TGTGCCATCAGCCTGGGGGGTACTAGCACAGATACGCAGTATTTT. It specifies CAISLGGTSTDTQYF.

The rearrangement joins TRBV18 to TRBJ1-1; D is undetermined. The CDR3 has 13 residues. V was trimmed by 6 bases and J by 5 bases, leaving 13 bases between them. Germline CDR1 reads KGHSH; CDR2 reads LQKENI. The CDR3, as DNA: TGTGCCAGCTCGACCGGACGGGAGACTGAAGCTTTCTTT. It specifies CASSTGRETEAFF.

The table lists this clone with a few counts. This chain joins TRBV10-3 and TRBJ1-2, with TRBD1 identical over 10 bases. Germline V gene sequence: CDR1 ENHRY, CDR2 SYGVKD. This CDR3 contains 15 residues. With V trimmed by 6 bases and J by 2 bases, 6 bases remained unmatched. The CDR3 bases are TGTGCCATCAGGAGTGGACAGGGGGAGAACTATGGCTACACCTTC. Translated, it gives CAIRSGQGENYGYTF.

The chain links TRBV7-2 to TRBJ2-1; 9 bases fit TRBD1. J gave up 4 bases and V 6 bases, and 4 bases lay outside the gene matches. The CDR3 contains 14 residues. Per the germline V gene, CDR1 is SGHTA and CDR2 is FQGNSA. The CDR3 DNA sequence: TGTGCCAGCAGTGAGACAGGGGGATACAATGAGCAGTTCTTC. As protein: CASSETGGYNEQFF.

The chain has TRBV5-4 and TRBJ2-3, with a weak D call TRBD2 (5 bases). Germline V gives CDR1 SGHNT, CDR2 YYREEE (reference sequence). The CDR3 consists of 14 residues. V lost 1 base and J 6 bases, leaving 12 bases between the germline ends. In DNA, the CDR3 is TGTGCCAGCAGCTTGAGAAAGGGCGGGGATACGCAGTATTTT. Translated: CASSLRKGGDTQYF.

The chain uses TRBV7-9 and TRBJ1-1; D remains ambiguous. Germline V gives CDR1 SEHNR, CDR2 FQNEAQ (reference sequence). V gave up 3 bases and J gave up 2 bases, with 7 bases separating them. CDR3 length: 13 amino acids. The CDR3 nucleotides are TGTGCCAGCAGCTTGTACCCTAACACTGAAGCTTTCTTT. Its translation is CASSLYPNTEAFF. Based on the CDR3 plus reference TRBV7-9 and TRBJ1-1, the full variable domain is DTGVSQNPRHKITKRGQNVTFRCDPISEHNRLYWYRQTLGQGPEFLTYFQNEAQLEKSRLLSDRFSAERPKGSFSTLEIQRTEQGDSAMYLCASSLYPNTEAFFGQGTRLTVV.

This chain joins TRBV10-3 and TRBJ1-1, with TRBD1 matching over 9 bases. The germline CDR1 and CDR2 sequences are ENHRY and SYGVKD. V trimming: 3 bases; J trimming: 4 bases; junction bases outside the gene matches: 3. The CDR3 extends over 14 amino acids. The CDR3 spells CAISELQGATEAFF. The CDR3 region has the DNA TGTGCCATCAGTGAATTACAGGGGGCCACTGAAGCTTTCTTT.

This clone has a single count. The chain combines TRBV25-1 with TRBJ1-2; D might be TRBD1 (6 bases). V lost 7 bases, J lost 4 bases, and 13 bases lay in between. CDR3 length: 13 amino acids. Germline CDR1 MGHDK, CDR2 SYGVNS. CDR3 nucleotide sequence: TGTGCCAGCACTAGCCAGGGGATCTATGGCTACACCTTC. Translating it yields CASTSQGIYGYTF.

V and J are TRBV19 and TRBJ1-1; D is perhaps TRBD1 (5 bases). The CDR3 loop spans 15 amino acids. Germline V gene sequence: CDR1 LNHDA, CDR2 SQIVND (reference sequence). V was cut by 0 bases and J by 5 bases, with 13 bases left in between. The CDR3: CASSIDGGRGTEAFF. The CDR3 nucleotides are TGTGCCAGTAGTATAGACGGGGGACGAGGGACTGAAGCTTTCTTT.

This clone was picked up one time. CDR3 bases: TGCGCCAGCAGCGGACAGGGGGCGGGCGGGGAGCTGTTTTTT. It translates to CASSGQGAGGELFF. The chain carries TRBV5-1 and TRBJ2-2; 11 nucleotides align to TRBD1. The J segment lost 7 bases and the V segment lost 4 bases, leaving 3 bases of the junction unmatched. The CDR3 spans 14 residues. The V gene's germline CDR1 is SGHRS and CDR2 YFSETQ.

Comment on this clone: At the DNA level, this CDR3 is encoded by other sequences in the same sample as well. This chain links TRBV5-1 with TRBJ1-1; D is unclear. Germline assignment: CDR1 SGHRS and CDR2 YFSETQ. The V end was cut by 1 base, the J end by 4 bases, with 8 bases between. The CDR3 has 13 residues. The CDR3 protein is CASSLSGGTEAFF. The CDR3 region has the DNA TGCGCCAGCAGCTTGTCCGGCGGCACTGAAGCTTTCTTT.